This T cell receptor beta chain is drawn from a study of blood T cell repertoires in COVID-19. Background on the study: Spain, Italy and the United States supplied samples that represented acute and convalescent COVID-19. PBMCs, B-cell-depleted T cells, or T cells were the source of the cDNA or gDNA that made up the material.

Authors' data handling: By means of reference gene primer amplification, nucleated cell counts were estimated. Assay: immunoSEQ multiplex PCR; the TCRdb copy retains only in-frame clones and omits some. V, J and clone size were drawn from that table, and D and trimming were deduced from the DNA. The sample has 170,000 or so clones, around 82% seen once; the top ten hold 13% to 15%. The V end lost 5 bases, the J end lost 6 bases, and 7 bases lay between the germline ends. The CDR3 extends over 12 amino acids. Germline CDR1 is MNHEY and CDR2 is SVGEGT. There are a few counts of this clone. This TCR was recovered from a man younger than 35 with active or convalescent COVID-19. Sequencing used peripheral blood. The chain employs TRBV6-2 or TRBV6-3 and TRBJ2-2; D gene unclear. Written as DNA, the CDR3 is TGTGCCAGCAGTCCGCTAGCCGGGGAGCTGTTTTTT. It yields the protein CASSPLAGELFF.